The 2 T cell receptor beta chains reported below all come from one sample, sequenced in a study of cytomegalovirus exposure and HLA in healthy donors. Primers included in the PCR were 60 Vbeta and 13 Jbeta primers. Only in-frame clones appear in the TCRdb table, and some are missing; sequencing was by immunoSEQ multiplex PCR. In the table there are under 150,000 clones, around 70% of which are singletons. Sequenced: PBMCs. Every receptor here comes from a human donor in good health.

The rearrangement joins TRBV6-5 to TRBJ1-6, with 10 nucleotides matching TRBD1. The CDR3 has 15 residues. V was clipped by 2 bases and J by 8 bases; unmatched bases: 3. The germline CDR1 and CDR2 sequences are MNHEY and SVGAGI. CDR3 bases: TGTGCCAGCAGTTACGGGGACAGGGGATATTCACCCCTCCACTTT. Residues: CASSYGDRGYSPLHF.

The V gene is TRBV7-2, the J gene TRBJ2-7, with a possible D match to TRBD1 (6 bases). Germline CDR1 SGHTA, CDR2 FQGNSA. The CDR3 has 16 amino acids. The V end lost 5 bases, the J end lost 2 bases, and 19 bases lay between the germline ends. This CDR3 is CASSLVGQILTYEQYF. As DNA, the CDR3 is TGTGCCAGCAGCCTAGTAGGACAGATCCTTACCTACGAGCAGTACTTC.